The 15 T cell receptor beta chains below come from one sample, sequenced in a study of CD8+ T cells in alopecia areata (dated by TCRdb to the late 2010s). Explained via the paper, the time point label denotes: baseline before oral tofacitinib. Library prep was done by the immunoSEQ multiplex PCR assay. To provide template for TCR sequencing, every sample had RNA extracted and reverse transcribed into cDNA. TCRdb limited this immuneACCESS table to in-frame rearrangements with V and J called. A share of clones is missing; checked studies link under half to unresolved V genes, and the rest is unexplained. In all, the sample holds hundreds of thousands of clones, and about 53% of those were seen once. The top ten clones comprise just over 0.45% of the sample. The sample here was CD4+ T cells sorted from blood, taken at week 0. Source of these receptors: a human donor with alopecia areata.

This clone has more than one count but fewer than ten. V usage is TRBV10-3 and J usage is TRBJ1-4, with D possibly matching TRBD1 (6 bases). V shed 6 bases and J shed 4 bases, with 15 bases lying between them. Germline assignment: CDR1 ENHRY and CDR2 SYGVKD. There are 15 residues in the CDR3. The CDR3 sequence: CAISGTLGGNEKLFF. CDR3 sequence (DNA): TGTGCCATCAGCGGGACCCTAGGGGGTAATGAAAAACTGTTTTTT.

The genes are TRBV6-5 and TRBJ1-5; 9 bases map to TRBD1. The CDR3 is 15 amino acids. The V and J ends lost 4 bases and 3 bases, in that order; junction bases with no gene match: 4. The germline V gene encodes CDR1 MNHEY and CDR2 SVGAGI. CDR3 DNA sequence: TGTGCCAGCAGTTCGGACAGGGGAGTCAATCAGCCCCAGCATTTT. Its translation: CASSSDRGVNQPQHF.

The gene calls are TRBV9 and TRBJ2-6; unclear D gene. This CDR3 has 15 amino acids. Germline V gives CDR1 SGDLS, CDR2 YYNGEE. Trimming stripped 3 bases from V and 2 bases from J, with 9 bases between. For the CDR3, the DNA is TGTGCCAGCAGCGCTATGGTGGCTGGGGCCAACGTCCTGACTTTC. Protein sequence: CASSAMVAGANVLTF.

The genes are TRBV30 and TRBJ1-1; tentatively, D is TRBD1 (5 bases). This CDR3 is built from 12 residues. V lost 0 bases and J 5 bases, leaving 7 bases between the germline ends. The V gene's germline CDR1 is GTSNPN and CDR2 SVGIG (reference sequence). For the CDR3, the DNA is TGTGCCTGGAGTGTCTCAGGGACTGAAGCTTTCTTT. As protein: CAWSVSGTEAFF.

This clone was detected only once. The chain links TRBV11-1 to TRBJ2-5; 8 bases are a match to TRBD1. The CDR3 is made up of 15 amino acids. Trimming cost V 3 bases and J 5 bases; bases outside gene matches: 8. From germline, CDR1 is SGHAT and CDR2 FQDESV (reference sequence). The CDR3, as DNA: TGTGCCAGCAGCTTCCCTGGACAGGGTTTGGAGACCCAGTACTTC. Translation: CASSFPGQGLETQYF.

The CDR3 here is CASSFTSAPDTQYF. The CDR3 coding sequence is TGTGCCAGCAGCTTTACTAGCGCGCCCGATACGCAGTATTTT. The rearrangement joins TRBV7-2 to TRBJ2-3, with 7 bases fitting TRBD2. The CDR3 totals 14 residues. CDR1 is SGHTA, CDR2 FQGNSA, per germline. The V segment lost 3 bases and the J segment 6 bases; nucleotides outside the gene matches: 6.

V usage is TRBV5-6 and J usage is TRBJ1-1, with unresolved D. Germline V gene data show CDR1 as SGHDT and CDR2 as YYEEEE. The CDR3 length is 12 residues. V was trimmed by 4 bases and J by 4 bases, leaving 8 bases between them. The CDR3 DNA reads as TGTGCCAGCAGCCTCACGGGCACTGAAGCTTTCTTT. Its protein is CASSLTGTEAFF. The variable domain in full, completed from reference TRBV5-6 and TRBJ1-1, reads DAGVTQSPTHLIKTRGQQVTLRCSPKSGHDTVSWYQQALGQGPQFIFQYYEEEERQRGNFPDRFSGHQFPNYSSELNVNALLLGDSALYLCASSLTGTEAFFGQGTRLTVV.

V gene TRBV5-1 combines with J gene TRBJ1-1, with D maybe TRBD1 (5 bases). V gave up 0 bases and J gave up 1 base, with 10 bases separating them. The CDR3 contains 15 residues. Germline lookup yields CDR1 SGHRS and CDR2 YFSETQ. CDR3 DNA: TGCGCCAGCAGCTTGGCCCCAGGACAGAACACTGAAGCTTTCTTT. This codes for CASSLAPGQNTEAFF.

The chain links TRBV4-2 to TRBJ2-2; D possibly corresponds to TRBD2 (7 bases). This CDR3 spans 16 amino acids. Trimming shortened V by 4 bases and J by 5 bases, and 17 bases separated the two germline ends. Germline lookup yields CDR1 LGHNA and CDR2 YNFKEQ. CDR3 DNA: TGTGCCAGCAGCCTCTCCCGGGGGGCGCAAACCGGGGAGCTGTTTTTT. Its translation: CASSLSRGAQTGELFF.

This clone showed up just a few times. V usage is TRBV7-6 and J usage is TRBJ2-3; 9 positions agree with TRBD1. The V and J ends lost 3 bases and 6 bases, in that order; junction bases with no gene match: 4. The V gene's germline CDR1 is SGHVS and CDR2 FNYEAQ. The CDR3 length is 14 residues. As DNA, the CDR3 is TGTGCCAGCAGCTTCCCAGACAGGGGGGATACGCAGTATTTT. Translation gives CASSFPDRGDTQYF.

V and J are TRBV7-2 and TRBJ1-4; D not resolved. Germline CDR1 reads SGHTA; CDR2 reads FQGNSA. V dropped 1 base and J dropped 2 bases, with 8 bases sitting between them. This CDR3 spans 15 amino acids. In DNA, the CDR3 is TGTGCCAGCAGCTTAGTGCAGGTGACTAATGAAAAACTGTTTTTT. Translation gives CASSLVQVTNEKLFF.

Here the CDR3 DNA reads TGTGCCAGTAGGAGATCGGGACAGATAACGACTGAAGCTTTCTTT. This encodes CASRRSGQITTEAFF. The chain links TRBV19 to TRBJ1-1; 7 bases are a match to TRBD1. The V gene end was trimmed by 6 bases and the J gene end by 5 bases; junction bases not matched to a gene: 12. Germline V gene lookup returns CDR1 LNHDA and CDR2 SQIVND (reference sequence). The CDR3 length is 15 residues.

This rearrangement joins TRBV4-1 to TRBJ2-7; no reliable D call. This CDR3 has 14 amino acids. V lost 3 bases to trimming and J lost 0 bases, with 9 bases between them. Germline CDR1 MGHRA, CDR2 YSYEKL. CDR3 bases: TGCGCCAGCAGCCAGTCACCGGGCTCCTACGAGCAGTACTTC. Encoded protein: CASSQSPGSYEQYF.

The chain is built from TRBV29-1 and TRBJ2-7; possibly TRBD2 for D (6 bases). Trimming removed 7 bases from V and 8 bases from J, with 21 bases in between. Germline CDR1 and CDR2: SQVTM and ANQGSEA. The CDR3 has 13 residues. The CDR3 sequence: CSAGTGLGRKQYF. The CDR3 nucleotides are TGCAGCGCTGGGACGGGACTCGGTAGGAAGCAGTACTTC.

The V gene is TRBV29-1, the J gene TRBJ1-4, with TRBD1 matching 10 bases. This CDR3 spans 13 amino acids. Unmatched junction bases numbered 6, after V lost 6 bases and J lost 8 bases. CDR1 and CDR2 from the germline V gene are SQVTM and ANQGSEA. This CDR3 reads CSVVGTGVEKLFF. In DNA, the CDR3 is TGCAGCGTCGTAGGGACAGGGGTCGAAAAACTGTTTTTT.